This T cell receptor (beta chain) stems from a study of T-cell reconstitution after alpha-beta-depleted transplantation in children. The study's findings and limits: Roughly two months post-transplant, alpha-beta T cells reportedly originated from several hundred graft clones that had expanded. Some patients showed high day-60 TCRbeta diversity, which derived from surviving recipient T cells and thymic progenitors. One year after transplant, T-cell counts and diversity came mostly from newly produced T cells.

Unique molecular identifiers tagged the TCRbeta library. TCRdb redid the calling of the PCR reads with MiXCR, one entry per CDR3 protein. This sample has about 200,000 distinct CDR3 sequences, with approximately 6.8% found just once. This CDR3 region has 13 residues. The ends were cut back, 1 base at V and 1 base at J, with 4 bases in the middle. Germline V gives CDR1 DFQATT, CDR2 SNEGSKA (reference sequence). The sample holds many counts of this clonotype. Its matching antigen is unknown. This receptor was taken from a girl under three years old with combined immunodeficiency, due to receive a stem cell transplant. The rearrangement joins TRBV20-1 to TRBJ2-2; D ambiguous. The sample consisted of PBMCs, taken before TCRalphabeta/CD19-depleted stem cell transplant. In nucleotides, the CDR3 is TGCAGTGCTAGAGGAGGGAACACCGGGGAGCTGTTTTTT. It specifies CSARGGNTGELFF.